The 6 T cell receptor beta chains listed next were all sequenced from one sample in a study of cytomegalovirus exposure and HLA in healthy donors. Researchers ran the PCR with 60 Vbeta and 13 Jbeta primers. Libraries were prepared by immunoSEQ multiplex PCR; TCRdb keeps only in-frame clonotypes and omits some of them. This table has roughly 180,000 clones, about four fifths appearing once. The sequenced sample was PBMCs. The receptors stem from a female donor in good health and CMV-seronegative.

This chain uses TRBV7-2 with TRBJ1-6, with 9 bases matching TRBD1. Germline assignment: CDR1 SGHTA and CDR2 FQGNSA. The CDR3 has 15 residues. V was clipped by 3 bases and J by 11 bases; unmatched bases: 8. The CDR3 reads CASSFPGQGTTPLHF. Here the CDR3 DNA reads TGTGCCAGCAGCTTCCCGGGACAGGGAACGACACCCCTCCACTTT.

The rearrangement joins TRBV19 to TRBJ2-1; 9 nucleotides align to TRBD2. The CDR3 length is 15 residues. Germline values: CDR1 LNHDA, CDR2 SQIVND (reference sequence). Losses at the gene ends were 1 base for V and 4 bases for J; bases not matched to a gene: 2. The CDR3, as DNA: TGTGCCAGTAGTATAGCGACTAGCGGTTACAATGAGCAGTTCTTC. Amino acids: CASSIATSGYNEQFF.

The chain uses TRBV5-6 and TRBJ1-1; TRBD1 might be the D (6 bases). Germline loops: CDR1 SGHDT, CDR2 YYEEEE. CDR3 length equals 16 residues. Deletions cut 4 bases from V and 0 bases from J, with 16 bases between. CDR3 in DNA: TGTGCCAGCAGCCCCTCGGGGGGCTTGGTGAACACTGAAGCTTTCTTT. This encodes CASSPSGGLVNTEAFF. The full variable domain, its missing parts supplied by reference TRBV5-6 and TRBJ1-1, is DAGVTQSPTHLIKTRGQQVTLRCSPKSGHDTVSWYQQALGQGPQFIFQYYEEEERQRGNFPDRFSGHQFPNYSSELNVNALLLGDSALYLCASSPSGGLVNTEAFFGQGTRLTVV.

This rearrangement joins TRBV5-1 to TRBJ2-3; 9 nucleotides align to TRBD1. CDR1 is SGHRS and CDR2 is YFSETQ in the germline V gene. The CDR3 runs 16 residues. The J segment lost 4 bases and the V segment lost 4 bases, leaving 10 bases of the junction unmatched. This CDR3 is CASSPTGTGRPDTQYF. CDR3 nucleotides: TGCGCCAGCAGCCCAACCGGGACAGGGAGGCCAGATACGCAGTATTTT.

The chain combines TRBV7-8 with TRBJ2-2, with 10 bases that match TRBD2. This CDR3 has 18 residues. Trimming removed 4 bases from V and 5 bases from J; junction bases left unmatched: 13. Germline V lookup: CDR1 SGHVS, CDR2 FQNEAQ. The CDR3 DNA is TGTGCCAGCAGCTCATGGGGGCTAGCGGGAGTAGGGACCGGGGAGCTGTTTTTT. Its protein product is CASSSWGLAGVGTGELFF. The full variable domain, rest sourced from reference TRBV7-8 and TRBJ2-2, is GAGVSQSPRYKVAKRGQDVALRCDPISGHVSLFWYQQALGQGPEFLTYFQNEAQLDKSGLPSDRFFAERPEGSVSTLKIQRTQQEDSAVYLCASSSWGLAGVGTGELFFGEGSRLTVL.

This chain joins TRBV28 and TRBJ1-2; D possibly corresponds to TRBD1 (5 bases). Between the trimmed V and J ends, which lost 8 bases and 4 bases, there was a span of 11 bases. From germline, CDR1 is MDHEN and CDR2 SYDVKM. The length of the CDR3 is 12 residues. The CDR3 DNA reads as TGTGCCAGCTCGAATCAGGGCTATGGCTACACCTTC. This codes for CASSNQGYGYTF.